This is a list of T cell receptor beta chains from one sample in a study of T-cell memory formation after mild COVID-19. Via MiXCR, TCRdb re-called the 5' RACE reads, giving one row per CDR3 protein. The sample lists more than 250,000 distinct CDR3 sequences, around 15% occurring once. Sequencing was done on a sample of PBMCs or a T cell subset sorted from them (not recorded which). These receptors were taken from a man between 18 and 29 years old who had mild COVID-19 (a few samples of this study predate the infection). Cell type and time point are not known. The conserved cysteine and the conserved F or W are not part of the CDR3 here. Each record gives: D gene, J gene, V gene, CDR3 protein. A D gene is named only where the DNA matches it firmly.

>-|TRBJ1-1|TRBV10-3
AISGAPVTEAF
>TRBD1|TRBJ2-2|TRBV28
ASSLTGDTGELF
>-|TRBJ1-2|TRBV7-2
ASSFGPLNYGYT
>-|TRBJ1-2|TRBV27
ASSLYPARGYGYT
>-|TRBJ1-1|TRBV25-1
ASSGTEAF
>-|TRBJ2-7|TRBV12-3/TRBV12-4
ASNTPPYEQY
>-|TRBJ2-1|TRBV7-2
ASSFGGKNYNEQF
>TRBD1|TRBJ2-1|TRBV6-2/TRBV6-3
ASSYGTGGYEQF
>-|TRBJ1-1|TRBV7-9
ASYRTDLNTEAF
>-|TRBJ2-3|TRBV27
ASSLFGGTDTQY
>-|TRBJ1-2|TRBV10-2
ASSDRGTIDGYT
>-|TRBJ2-2|TRBV5-6
ASSWALDTGELF
>TRBD1|TRBJ2-7|TRBV6-5
ASSHGTGGSYEQY
>TRBD2|TRBJ2-5|TRBV7-6
ASSAGLIETQY
>-|TRBJ1-2|TRBV3-1
ASSQEGGLMGYT
>TRBD1|TRBJ2-1|TRBV7-9
ASSLLDRANEQF
>TRBD1|TRBJ1-2|TRBV5-1
ASSSRTGEIANGYT
>-|TRBJ1-2|TRBV29-1
SVDSDRTNYGYT
>TRBD2|TRBJ2-1|TRBV7-8
ASSLALRGGDEQF
>-|TRBJ2-5|TRBV6-6
ASTPIAEGQETQY